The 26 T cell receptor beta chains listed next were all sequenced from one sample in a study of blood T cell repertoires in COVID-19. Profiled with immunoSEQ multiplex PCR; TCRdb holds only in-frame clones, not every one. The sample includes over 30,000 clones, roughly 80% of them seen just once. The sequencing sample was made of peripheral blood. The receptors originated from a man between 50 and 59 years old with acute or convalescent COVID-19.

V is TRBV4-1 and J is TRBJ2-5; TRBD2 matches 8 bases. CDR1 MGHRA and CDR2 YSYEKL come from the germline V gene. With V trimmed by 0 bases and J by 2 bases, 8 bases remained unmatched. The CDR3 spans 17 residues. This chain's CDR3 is CASSQDSRGAEQETQYF. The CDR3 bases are TGCGCCAGCAGCCAAGATTCGCGGGGGGCAGAGCAAGAGACCCAGTACTTC.

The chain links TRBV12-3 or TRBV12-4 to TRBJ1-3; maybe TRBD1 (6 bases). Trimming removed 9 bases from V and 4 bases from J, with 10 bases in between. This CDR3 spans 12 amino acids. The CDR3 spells CASDDRGNTIYF. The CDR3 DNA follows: TGTGCCAGTGACGACAGGGGAAACACCATATATTTT.

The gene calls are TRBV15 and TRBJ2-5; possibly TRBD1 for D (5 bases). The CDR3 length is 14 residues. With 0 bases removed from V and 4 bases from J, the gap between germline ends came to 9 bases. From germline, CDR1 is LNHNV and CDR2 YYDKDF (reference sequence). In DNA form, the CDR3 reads TGTGCCACCAGCAGAGATAGGGGTGCAGAGACCCAGTACTTC. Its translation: CATSRDRGAETQYF.

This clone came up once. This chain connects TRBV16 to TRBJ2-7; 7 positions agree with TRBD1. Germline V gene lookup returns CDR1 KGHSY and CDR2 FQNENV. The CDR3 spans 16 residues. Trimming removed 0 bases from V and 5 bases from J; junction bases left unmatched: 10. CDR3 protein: CASSQSPTGYGDEQYF. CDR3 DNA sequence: TGTGCCAGCAGCCAATCACCGACAGGGTACGGTGACGAGCAGTACTTC. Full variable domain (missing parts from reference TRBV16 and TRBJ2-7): GEEVAQTPKHLVRGEGQKAKLYCAPIKGHSYVFWYQQVLKNEFKFLISFQNENVFDETGMPKERFSAKCLPNSPCSLEIQATKLEDSAVYFCASSQSPTGYGDEQYFGPGTRLTVT.

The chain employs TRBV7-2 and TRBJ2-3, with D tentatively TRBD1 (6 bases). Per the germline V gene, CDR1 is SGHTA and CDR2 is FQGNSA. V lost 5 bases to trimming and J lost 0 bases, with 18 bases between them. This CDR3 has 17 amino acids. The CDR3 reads CASSAISRGSSTDTQYF. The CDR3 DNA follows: TGTGCCAGCAGCGCCATAAGTAGGGGGTCGAGCACAGATACGCAGTATTTT.

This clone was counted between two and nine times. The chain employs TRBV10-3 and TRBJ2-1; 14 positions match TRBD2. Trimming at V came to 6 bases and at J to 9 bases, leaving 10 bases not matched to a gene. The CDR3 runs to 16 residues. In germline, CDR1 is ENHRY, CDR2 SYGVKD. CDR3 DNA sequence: TGTGCCATCAGCCCGGGACTAGCGGGGGCCCAGTCTGAGCAGTTCTTC. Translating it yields CAISPGLAGAQSEQFF.

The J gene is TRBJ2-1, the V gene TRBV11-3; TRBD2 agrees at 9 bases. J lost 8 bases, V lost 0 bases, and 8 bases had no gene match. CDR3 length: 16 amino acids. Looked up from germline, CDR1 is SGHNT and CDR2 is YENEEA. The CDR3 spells CASSLDGRGGQDEQFF. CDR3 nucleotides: TGTGCCAGCAGCTTAGATGGGCGGGGGGGCCAAGATGAGCAGTTCTTC.

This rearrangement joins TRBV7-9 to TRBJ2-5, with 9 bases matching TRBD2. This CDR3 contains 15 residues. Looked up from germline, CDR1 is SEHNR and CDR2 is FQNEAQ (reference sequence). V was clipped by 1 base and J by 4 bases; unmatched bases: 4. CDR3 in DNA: TGTGCCAGCAGCTTAGGCGGTAGCGGGGGAGAGACCCAGTACTTC. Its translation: CASSLGGSGGETQYF. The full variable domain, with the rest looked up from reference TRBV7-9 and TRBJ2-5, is DTGVSQNPRHKITKRGQNVTFRCDPISEHNRLYWYRQTLGQGPEFLTYFQNEAQLEKSRLLSDRFSAERPKGSFSTLEIQRTEQGDSAMYLCASSLGGSGGETQYFGPGTRLLVL.

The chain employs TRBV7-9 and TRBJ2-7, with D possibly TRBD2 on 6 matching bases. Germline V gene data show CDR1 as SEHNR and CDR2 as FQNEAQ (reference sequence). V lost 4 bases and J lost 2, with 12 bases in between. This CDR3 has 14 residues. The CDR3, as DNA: TGTGCCAGCAGCTCCGGGGGAGGCGCCTACGAGCAGTACTTC. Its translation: CASSSGGGAYEQYF.

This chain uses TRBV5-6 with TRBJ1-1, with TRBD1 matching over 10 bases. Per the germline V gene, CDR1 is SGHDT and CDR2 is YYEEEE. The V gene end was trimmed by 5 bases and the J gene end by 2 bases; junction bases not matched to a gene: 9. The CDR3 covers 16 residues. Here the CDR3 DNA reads TGTGCCAGCAGACCGACAGGGGGCGCGGGAAACACTGAAGCTTTCTTT. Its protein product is CASRPTGGAGNTEAFF.

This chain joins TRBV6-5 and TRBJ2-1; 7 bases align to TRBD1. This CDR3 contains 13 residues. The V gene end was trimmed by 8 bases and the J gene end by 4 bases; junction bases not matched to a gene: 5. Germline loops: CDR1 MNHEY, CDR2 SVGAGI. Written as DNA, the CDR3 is TGTGCCAGCTTAAAACAGGGGTACAATGAGCAGTTCTTC. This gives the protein CASLKQGYNEQFF.

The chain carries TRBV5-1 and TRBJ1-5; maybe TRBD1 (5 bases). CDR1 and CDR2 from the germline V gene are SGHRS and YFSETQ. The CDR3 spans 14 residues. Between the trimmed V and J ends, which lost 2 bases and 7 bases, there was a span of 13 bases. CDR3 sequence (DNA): TGCGCCAGCAGCTTTAAAGGGGAGGGCCAGCCCCAGCATTTT. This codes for CASSFKGEGQPQHF.

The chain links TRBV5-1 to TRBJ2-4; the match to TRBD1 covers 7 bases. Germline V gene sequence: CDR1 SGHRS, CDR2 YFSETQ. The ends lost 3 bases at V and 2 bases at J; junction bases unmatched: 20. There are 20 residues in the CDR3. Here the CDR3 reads CASSSGQAFDHPLTKNIQYF. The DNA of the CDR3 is TGCGCCAGCAGCTCAGGACAGGCTTTTGATCACCCTCTGACCAAAAACATTCAGTACTTC.

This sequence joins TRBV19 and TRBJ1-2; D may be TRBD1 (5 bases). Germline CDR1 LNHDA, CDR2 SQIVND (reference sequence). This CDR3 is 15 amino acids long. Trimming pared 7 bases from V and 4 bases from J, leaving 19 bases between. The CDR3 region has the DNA TGTGCCAGTACCCTCGAGGAGCAGGGTCTCTATGGCTACACCTTC. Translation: CASTLEEQGLYGYTF. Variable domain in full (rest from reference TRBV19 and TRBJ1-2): DGGITQSPKYLFRKEGQNVTLSCEQNLNHDAMYWYRQDPGQGLRLIYYSQIVNDFQKGDIAEGYSVSREKKESFPLTVTSAQKNPTAFYLCASTLEEQGLYGYTFGSGTRLTVV.

The DNA for the CDR3 is TGTGCCAGCAGAAGGACTAGGCACGAGCAGTACTTC. Amino acids: CASRRTRHEQYF. The chain is built from TRBV6-5 and TRBJ2-7; 7 nucleotides align to TRBD2. After removal of 6 bases from V and 5 bases from J, the junction contained 4 bases not matched to a gene. Germline values: CDR1 MNHEY, CDR2 SVGAGI. The CDR3 covers 12 residues.

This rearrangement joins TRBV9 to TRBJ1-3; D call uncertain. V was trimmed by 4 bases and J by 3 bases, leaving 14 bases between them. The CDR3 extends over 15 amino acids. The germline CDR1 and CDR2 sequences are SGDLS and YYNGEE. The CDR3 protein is CASSPKLSRGNTIYF. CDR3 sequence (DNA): TGTGCCAGCAGCCCCAAGCTAAGCCGTGGAAACACCATATATTTT.

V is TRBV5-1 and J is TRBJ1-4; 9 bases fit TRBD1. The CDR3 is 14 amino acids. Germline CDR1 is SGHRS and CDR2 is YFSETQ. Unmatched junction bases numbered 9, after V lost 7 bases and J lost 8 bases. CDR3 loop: CASARDRVREKLFF. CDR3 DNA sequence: TGCGCCAGCGCTAGGGACAGGGTTCGAGAAAAACTGTTTTTT. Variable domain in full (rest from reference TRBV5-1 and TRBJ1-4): KAGVTQTPRYLIKTRGQQVTLSCSPISGHRSVSWYQQTPGQGLQFLFEYFSETQRNKGNFPGRFSGRQFSNSRSEMNVSTLELGDSALYLCASARDRVREKLFFGSGTQLSVL.

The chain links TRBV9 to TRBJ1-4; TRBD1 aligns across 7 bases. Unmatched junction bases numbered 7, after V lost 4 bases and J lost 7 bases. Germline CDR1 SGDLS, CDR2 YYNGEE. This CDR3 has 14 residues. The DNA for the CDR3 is TGTGCCAGCAGCCAGGGACAGAATATTGAAAAACTGTTTTTT. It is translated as CASSQGQNIEKLFF.

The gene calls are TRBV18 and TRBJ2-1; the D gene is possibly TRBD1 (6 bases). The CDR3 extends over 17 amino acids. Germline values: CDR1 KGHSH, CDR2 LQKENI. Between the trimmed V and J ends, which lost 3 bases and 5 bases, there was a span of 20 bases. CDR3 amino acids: CASSPTRGSLSNNEQFF. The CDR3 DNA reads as TGTGCCAGCTCACCCACCAGGGGCAGCCTTTCCAACAATGAGCAGTTCTTC. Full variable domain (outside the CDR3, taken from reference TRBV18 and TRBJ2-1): NAGVMQNPRHLVRRRGQEARLRCSPMKGHSHVYWYRQLPEEGLKFMVYLQKENIIDESGMPKERFSAEFPKEGPSILRIQQVVRGDSAAYFCASSPTRGSLSNNEQFFGPGTRLTVL.

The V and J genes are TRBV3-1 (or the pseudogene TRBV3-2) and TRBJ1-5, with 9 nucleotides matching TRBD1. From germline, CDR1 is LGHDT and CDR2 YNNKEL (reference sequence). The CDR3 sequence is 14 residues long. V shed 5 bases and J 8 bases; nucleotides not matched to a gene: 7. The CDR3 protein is CASSYTGGAEPQHF. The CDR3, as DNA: TGTGCCAGCAGCTACACAGGGGGCGCGGAGCCCCAGCATTTT.

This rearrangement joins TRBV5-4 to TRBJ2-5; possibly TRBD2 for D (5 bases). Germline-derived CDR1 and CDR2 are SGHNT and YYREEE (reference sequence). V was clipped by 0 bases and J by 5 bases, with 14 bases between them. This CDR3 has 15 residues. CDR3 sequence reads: CASSLAPGKEETQYF. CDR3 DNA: TGTGCCAGCAGCTTGGCACCGGGAAAAGAGGAGACCCAGTACTTC.

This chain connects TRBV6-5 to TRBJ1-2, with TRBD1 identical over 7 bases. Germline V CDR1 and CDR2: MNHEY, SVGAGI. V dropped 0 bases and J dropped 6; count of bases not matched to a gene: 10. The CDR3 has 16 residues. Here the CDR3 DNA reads TGTGCCAGCAGTTACTCATCCCCAACAGGGGTGGATGGCTACACCTTC. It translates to CASSYSSPTGVDGYTF.

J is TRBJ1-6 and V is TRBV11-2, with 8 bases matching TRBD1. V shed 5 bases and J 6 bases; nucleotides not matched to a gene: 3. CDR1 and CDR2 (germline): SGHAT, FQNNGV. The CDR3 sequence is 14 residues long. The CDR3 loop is CASSQGAVNSPLHF. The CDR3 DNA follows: TGTGCCAGCAGCCAGGGGGCAGTTAATTCACCCCTCCACTTT. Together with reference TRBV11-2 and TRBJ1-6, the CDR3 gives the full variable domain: EAGVAQSPRYKIIEKRQSVAFWCNPISGHATLYWYQQILGQGPKLLIQFQNNGVVDDSQLPKDRFSAERLKGVDSTLKIQPAKLEDSAVYLCASSQGAVNSPLHFGNGTRLTVT.

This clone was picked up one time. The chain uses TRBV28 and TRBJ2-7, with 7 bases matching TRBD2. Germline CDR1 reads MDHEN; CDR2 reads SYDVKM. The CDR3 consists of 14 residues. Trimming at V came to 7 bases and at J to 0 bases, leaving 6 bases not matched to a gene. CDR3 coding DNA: TGTGCCAGCAAGAGACTAGCAGCCTCCTACGAGCAGTACTTC. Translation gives CASKRLAASYEQYF. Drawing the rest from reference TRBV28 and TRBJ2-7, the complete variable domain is DVKVTQSSRYLVKRTGEKVFLECVQDMDHENMFWYRQDPGLGLRLIYFSYDVKMKEKGDIPEGYSVSREKKERFSLILESASTNQTSMYLCASKRLAASYEQYFGPGTRLTVT.

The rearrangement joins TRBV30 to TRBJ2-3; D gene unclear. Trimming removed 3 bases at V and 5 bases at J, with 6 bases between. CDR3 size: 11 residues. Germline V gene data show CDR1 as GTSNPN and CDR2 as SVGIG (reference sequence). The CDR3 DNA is TGTGCCTGGAGCAATCAAGATACGCAGTATTTT. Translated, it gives CAWSNQDTQYF.

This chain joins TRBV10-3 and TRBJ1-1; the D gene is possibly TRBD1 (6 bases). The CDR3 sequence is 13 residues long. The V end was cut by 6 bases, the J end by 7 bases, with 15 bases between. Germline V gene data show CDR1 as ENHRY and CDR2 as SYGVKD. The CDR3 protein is CAISPTGTVEAFF. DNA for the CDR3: TGTGCCATCAGCCCGACAGGAACCGTTGAAGCTTTCTTT.